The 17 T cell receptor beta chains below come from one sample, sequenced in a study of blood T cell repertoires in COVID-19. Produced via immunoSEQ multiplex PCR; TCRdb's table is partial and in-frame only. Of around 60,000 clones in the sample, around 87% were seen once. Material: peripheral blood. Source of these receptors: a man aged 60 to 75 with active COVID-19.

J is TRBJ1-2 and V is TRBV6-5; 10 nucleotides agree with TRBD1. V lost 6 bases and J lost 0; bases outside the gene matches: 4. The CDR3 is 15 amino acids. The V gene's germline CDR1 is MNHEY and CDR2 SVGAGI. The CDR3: CASRGQGKANYGYTF. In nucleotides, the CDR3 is TGTGCCAGCAGGGGACAGGGGAAGGCTAACTATGGCTACACCTTC.

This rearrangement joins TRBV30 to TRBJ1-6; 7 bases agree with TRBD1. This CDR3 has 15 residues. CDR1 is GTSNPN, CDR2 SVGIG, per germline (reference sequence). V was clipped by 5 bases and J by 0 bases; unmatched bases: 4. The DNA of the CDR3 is TGTGCCTGGGTGAGGGACAGCTCCTATAATTCACCCCTCCACTTT. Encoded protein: CAWVRDSSYNSPLHF.

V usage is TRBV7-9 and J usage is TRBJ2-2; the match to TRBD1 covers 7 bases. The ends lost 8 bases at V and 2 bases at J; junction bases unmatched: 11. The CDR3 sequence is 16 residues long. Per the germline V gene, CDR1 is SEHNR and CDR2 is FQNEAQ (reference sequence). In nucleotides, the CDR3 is TGTGCCAGCGTGAAACCGGGACAGCGCAACACCGGGGAGCTGTTTTTT. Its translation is CASVKPGQRNTGELFF.

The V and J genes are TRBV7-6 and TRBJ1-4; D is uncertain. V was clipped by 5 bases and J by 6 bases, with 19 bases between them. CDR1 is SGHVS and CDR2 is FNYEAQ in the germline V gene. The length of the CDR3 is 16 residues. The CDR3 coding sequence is TGTGCCAGCAGCCCCCGAGCCGGAAGAGGTGATGAAAAACTGTTTTTT. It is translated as CASSPRAGRGDEKLFF. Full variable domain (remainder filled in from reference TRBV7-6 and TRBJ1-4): GAGVSQSPRYKVTKRGQDVALRCDPISGHVSLYWYRQALGQGPEFLTYFNYEAQQDKSGLPNDRFSAERPEGSISTLTIQRTEQRDSAMYRCASSPRAGRGDEKLFFGSGTQLSVL.

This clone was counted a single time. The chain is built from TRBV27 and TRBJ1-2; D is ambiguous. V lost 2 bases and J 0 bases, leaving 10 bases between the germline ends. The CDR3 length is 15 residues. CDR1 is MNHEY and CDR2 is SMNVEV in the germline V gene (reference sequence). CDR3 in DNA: TGTGCCAGCAGTTTAAGTGCGGCCTCTAACTATGGCTACACCTTC. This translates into CASSLSAASNYGYTF.

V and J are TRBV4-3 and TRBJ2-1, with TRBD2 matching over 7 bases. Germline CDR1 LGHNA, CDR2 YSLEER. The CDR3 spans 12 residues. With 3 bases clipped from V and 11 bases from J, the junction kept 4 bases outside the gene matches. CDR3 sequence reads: CASSHLAGQQFF. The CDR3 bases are TGCGCCAGCAGCCATTTAGCGGGTCAGCAGTTCTTC.

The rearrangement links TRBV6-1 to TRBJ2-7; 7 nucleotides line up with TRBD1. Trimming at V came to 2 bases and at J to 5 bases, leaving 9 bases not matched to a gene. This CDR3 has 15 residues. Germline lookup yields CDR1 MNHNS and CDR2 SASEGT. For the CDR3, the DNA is TGTGCCAGCAGTGAAAGTTGGGACAGCAGCCACGAGCAGTACTTC. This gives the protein CASSESWDSSHEQYF.

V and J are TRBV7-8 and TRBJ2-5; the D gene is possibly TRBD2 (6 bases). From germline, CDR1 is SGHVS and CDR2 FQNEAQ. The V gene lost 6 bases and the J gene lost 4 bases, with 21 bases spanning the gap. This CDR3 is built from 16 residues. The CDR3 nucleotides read TGTGCCAGCAGTTCGATGGCCGTGGGACTCCCAGAGACCCAGTACTTC. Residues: CASSSMAVGLPETQYF.

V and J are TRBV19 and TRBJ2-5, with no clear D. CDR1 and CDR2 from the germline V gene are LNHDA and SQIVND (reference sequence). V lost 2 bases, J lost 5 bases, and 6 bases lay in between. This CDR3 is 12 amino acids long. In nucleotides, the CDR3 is TGTGCCAGTAGTATACGGTCGGAGACCCAGTACTTC. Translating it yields CASSIRSETQYF.

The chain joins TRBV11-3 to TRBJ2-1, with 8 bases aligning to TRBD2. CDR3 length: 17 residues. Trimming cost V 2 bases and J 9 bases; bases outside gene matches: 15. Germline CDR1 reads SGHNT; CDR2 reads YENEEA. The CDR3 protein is CASSLQPGLAVIGEQFF. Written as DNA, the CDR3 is TGTGCCAGCAGCTTACAACCTGGACTAGCTGTCATAGGTGAGCAGTTCTTC.

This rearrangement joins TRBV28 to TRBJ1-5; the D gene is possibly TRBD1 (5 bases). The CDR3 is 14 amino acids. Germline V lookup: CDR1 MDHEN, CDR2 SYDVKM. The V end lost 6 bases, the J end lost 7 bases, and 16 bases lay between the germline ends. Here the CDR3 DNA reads TGTGCCAGCAGAGATCAGGGAATAGGGCAGCCCCAGCATTTT. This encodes CASRDQGIGQPQHF.

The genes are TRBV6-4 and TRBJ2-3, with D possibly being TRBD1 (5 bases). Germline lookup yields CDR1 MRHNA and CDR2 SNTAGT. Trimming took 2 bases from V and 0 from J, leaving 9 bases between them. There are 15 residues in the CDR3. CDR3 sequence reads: CASSDQGISTDTQYF. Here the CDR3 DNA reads TGTGCCAGCAGTGACCAGGGCATTAGCACAGATACGCAGTATTTT.

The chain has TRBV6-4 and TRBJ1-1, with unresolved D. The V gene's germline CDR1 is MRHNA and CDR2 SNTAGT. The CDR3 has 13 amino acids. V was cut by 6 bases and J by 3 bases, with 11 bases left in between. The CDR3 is CASRLNGDTEAFF. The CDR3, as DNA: TGTGCCAGCAGGTTGAACGGGGACACTGAAGCTTTCTTT.

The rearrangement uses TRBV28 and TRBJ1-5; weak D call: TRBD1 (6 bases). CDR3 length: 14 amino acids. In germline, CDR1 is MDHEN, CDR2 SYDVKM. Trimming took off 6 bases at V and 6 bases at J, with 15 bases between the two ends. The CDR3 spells CASSQNRVGQPQHF. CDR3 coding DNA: TGTGCCAGCAGCCAGAACAGGGTAGGTCAGCCCCAGCATTTT.

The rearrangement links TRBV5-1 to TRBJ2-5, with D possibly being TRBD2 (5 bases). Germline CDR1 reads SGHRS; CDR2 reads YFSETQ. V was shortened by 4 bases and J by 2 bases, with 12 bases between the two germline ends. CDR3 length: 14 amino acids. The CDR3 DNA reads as TGCGCCAGCAGCGCCGGGGTGCTACAAGAGACCCAGTACTTC. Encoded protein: CASSAGVLQETQYF. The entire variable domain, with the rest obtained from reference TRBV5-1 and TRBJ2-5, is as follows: KAGVTQTPRYLIKTRGQQVTLSCSPISGHRSVSWYQQTPGQGLQFLFEYFSETQRNKGNFPGRFSGRQFSNSRSEMNVSTLELGDSALYLCASSAGVLQETQYFGPGTRLLVL.

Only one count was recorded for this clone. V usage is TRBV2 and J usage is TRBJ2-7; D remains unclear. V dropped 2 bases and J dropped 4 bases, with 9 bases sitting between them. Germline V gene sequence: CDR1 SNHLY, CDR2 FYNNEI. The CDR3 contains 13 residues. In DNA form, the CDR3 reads TGTGCCAGCAGTGAACCCAGTCAATACGAGCAGTACTTC. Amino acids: CASSEPSQYEQYF.

This chain's CDR3 is CASSRQGRTEAFF. In DNA, the CDR3 is TGTGCCAGCAGTAGACAGGGACGGACTGAAGCTTTCTTT. The gene calls are TRBV28 and TRBJ1-1, with 7 bases lining up with TRBD1. The junction had 5 bases not matched to a gene; V was cut back by 5 bases and J by 5 bases. The length of the CDR3 is 13 residues. The germline V gene has CDR1 MDHEN and CDR2 SYDVKM.